The 25 T cell receptor beta chains reported below all come from one sample, sequenced in a study of siplizumab effects on memory and regulatory T cells. Measured with immunoSEQ multiplex PCR; TCRdb has only the in-frame clones, and not every one. Among approximately 120,000 clones, 90% to 95% were seen once, and the ten largest hold roughly 0.16%. Specimen: non-Treg CD4+ T cells sorted from blood. The receptors derive from a human donor in good health.

This chain connects TRBV5-1 to TRBJ1-2; D gene uncertain. The CDR3 is 16 residues long. Trimming took 7 bases from V and 4 from J, leaving 23 bases between them. Looked up from germline, CDR1 is SGHRS and CDR2 is YFSETQ. The CDR3 DNA follows: TGCGCCAGCTCCGCTTGGTTACAGTCTTCTAGCTATGGCTACACCTTC. It yields the protein CASSAWLQSSSYGYTF.

The gene calls are TRBV7-3 and TRBJ1-3; D might be TRBD1 (5 bases). With 5 bases removed from V and 4 bases from J, the gap between germline ends came to 15 bases. The CDR3 runs to 15 residues. CDR1 is SGHTA and CDR2 is FQGTGA in the germline V gene. In DNA form, the CDR3 reads TGTGCCAGCAGCCCAGGGCGGGACCGGGGAAACACCATATATTTT. Translated: CASSPGRDRGNTIYF.

The rearrangement links TRBV5-3 to TRBJ2-1; D is possibly TRBD1 or TRBD2 (6 bases each). TRBV5-3 is an ORF, with its function uncertain. Trimming took off 1 base at V and 2 bases at J, with 28 bases between the two ends. The CDR3 sequence is 21 residues long. The CDR3 protein is CARSLRSGGGRRTNTYNEQFF. The CDR3 nucleotides read TGTGCCAGAAGCTTGAGATCCGGAGGGGGGCGGCGGACAAACACCTACAATGAGCAGTTCTTC.

The table lists this clone with a count of one. This chain links TRBV18 with TRBJ1-2, with D perhaps matching TRBD1 (5 bases). The germline V gene encodes CDR1 KGHSH and CDR2 LQKENI. The CDR3 contains 14 residues. Trimming left V 3 bases short and J 3 bases short, with 11 bases between. The CDR3 DNA is TGTGCCAGCTCACCGTCCGGGGCGGACTATGGCTACACCTTC. This sequence encodes CASSPSGADYGYTF.

The genes are TRBV7-2 and TRBJ2-1; TRBD2 matches at 11 bases. V lost 3 bases, J lost 2 bases, and 3 bases stayed unmatched. Germline loops: CDR1 SGHTA, CDR2 FQGNSA. This CDR3 has 16 amino acids. The chain's CDR3 is CASSFSGGATYNEQFF. The CDR3 nucleotides read TGTGCCAGCAGCTTTAGCGGGGGGGCGACCTACAATGAGCAGTTCTTC.

A few counts support this clone. The rearrangement uses TRBV5-6 and TRBJ1-6, with TRBD1 as a possible D gene (6 bases). CDR3 length: 16 residues. With 5 bases removed from V and 3 bases from J, the gap between germline ends came to 15 bases. Per the germline V gene, CDR1 is SGHDT and CDR2 is YYEEEE. CDR3 sequence (DNA): TGTGCCAGCAGTTTTACCGGGACACTCTATAATTCACCCCTCCACTTT. Its translation is CASSFTGTLYNSPLHF.

The V call is TRBV7-9, the J call TRBJ1-4; D is possibly TRBD1 (5 bases). The CDR3 covers 19 residues. The ends were cut back, 4 bases at V and 3 bases at J, with 24 bases in the middle. Germline V gives CDR1 SEHNR, CDR2 FQNEAQ (reference sequence). CDR3 bases: TGTGCCAGCAGCTCCCTAGGGACCATCCGGTCCGGGGCTAATGAAAAACTGTTTTTT. This codes for CASSSLGTIRSGANEKLFF.

V is TRBV6-5 and J is TRBJ2-3; tentative D call: TRBD2 (6 bases). Trimming cost V 5 bases and J 0 bases, with 12 bases left between them. Per the germline V gene, CDR1 is MNHEY and CDR2 is SVGAGI. This CDR3 has 15 residues. The CDR3 DNA follows: TGTGCCAGCAGTCTCACTAGCTTCAGCACAGATACGCAGTATTTT. Protein: CASSLTSFSTDTQYF.

The chain carries TRBV19 and TRBJ1-6; D is uncertain. The CDR3 has 14 residues. Germline V lookup: CDR1 LNHDA, CDR2 SQIVND (reference sequence). Trimming removed 10 bases at V and 0 bases at J, with 10 bases between. The CDR3 reads CATSQTSYNSPLHF. For the CDR3, the DNA is TGTGCCACCTCACAGACCTCCTATAATTCACCCCTCCACTTT.

This rearrangement joins TRBV19 to TRBJ2-3; D unresolved. Germline V gene lookup returns CDR1 LNHDA and CDR2 SQIVND (reference sequence). There are 12 residues in the CDR3. V lost 4 bases and J 4 bases, leaving 6 bases between the germline ends. The CDR3 region is CASSRTADTQYF. The CDR3 bases are TGTGCCAGTAGTAGGACCGCAGATACGCAGTATTTT.

J is TRBJ2-1 and V is TRBV5-1; TRBD1 or TRBD2 may be the D gene (5 bases each). Trimming cost V 4 bases and J 0 bases, with 17 bases left between them. The length of the CDR3 is 17 residues. CDR1 SGHRS and CDR2 YFSETQ come from the germline V gene. The CDR3 region is CASSRVFTGTSYNEQFF. CDR3 nucleotide sequence: TGCGCCAGCAGCCGCGTATTTACGGGGACCTCCTACAATGAGCAGTTCTTC.

The chain is built from TRBV6-6 and TRBJ1-6; 9 bases map to TRBD1. Germline V gene lookup returns CDR1 MNHNY and CDR2 SVGAGI (reference sequence). The V gene end was trimmed by 6 bases and the J gene end by 6 bases; junction bases not matched to a gene: 6. CDR3 length: 15 amino acids. The CDR3 bases are TGTGCCAGCAGGGCCGGGACAGGGTTTAATTCACCCCTCCACTTT. Protein: CASRAGTGFNSPLHF.

This clone was counted once. This CDR3 reads CASSGRNEQFF. In DNA form, the CDR3 reads TGTGCCAGCAGCGGGAGGAATGAGCAGTTCTTC. The V gene is TRBV25-1, the J gene TRBJ2-1; TRBD2 matches 7 bases. Trimming removed 6 bases from V and 7 bases from J; junction bases left unmatched: 0. Germline V CDR1 and CDR2: MGHDK, SYGVNS. There are 11 residues in the CDR3.

The chain has TRBV6-6 and TRBJ1-5, with TRBD1 identical over 8 bases. With 10 bases clipped from V and 1 base from J, the junction kept 3 bases outside the gene matches. The CDR3 runs to 13 residues. CDR1 and CDR2 (germline): MNHNY, SVGAGI (reference sequence). DNA for the CDR3: TGTGCCACCGGGGACAGGAGCAATCAGCCCCAGCATTTT. The encoded protein is CATGDRSNQPQHF.

This clone was seen only once. The rearrangement uses TRBV21-1 and TRBJ1-2; whether TRBD1, the table's D call, matches the DNA was not checked. TRBV21-1 is a documented pseudogene. CDR3 size: 14 residues. CDR3 sequence reads: CASPGTARGYGYTF. CDR3 coding DNA: TGTGCCAGCCCCGGGACAGCCAGGGGCTATGGCTACACCTTC.

The V gene is TRBV28, the J gene TRBJ2-1; D is undetermined. V lost 1 base to trimming and J lost 9 bases, with 13 bases between them. The CDR3 length is 14 residues. CDR1 is MDHEN, CDR2 SYDVKM, per germline. CDR3 coding DNA: TGTGCCAGCAGTTTATTCCAGGTCTTCGGTGAGCAGTTCTTC. This gives the protein CASSLFQVFGEQFF.

The V gene is TRBV10-3, the J gene TRBJ2-7; 12 bases line up with TRBD1. Trimming at V came to 10 bases and at J to 5 bases, leaving 9 bases not matched to a gene. Germline V CDR1 and CDR2: ENHRY, SYGVKD. The CDR3 extends over 14 amino acids. As DNA, the CDR3 is TGTGCCAGCGGAGGGACAGGGGGCGCGGACGAGCAGTACTTC. Protein sequence: CASGGTGGADEQYF.

The chain is built from TRBV30 and TRBJ1-3; D is possibly TRBD1 (5 bases). V lost 8 bases, J lost 6 bases, and 11 bases lay in between. CDR3 length: 11 residues. CDR1 and CDR2 (germline): GTSNPN, SVGIG (reference sequence). CDR3 in amino acids: CARGTANTIYF. CDR3 nucleotides: TGTGCCCGCGGGACTGCAAACACCATATATTTT.

In nucleotides, the CDR3 is TGTGCCAGTAATTTGGGACGGATGAACACTGAAGCTTTCTTT. Its protein product is CASNLGRMNTEAFF. This chain connects TRBV19 to TRBJ1-1; TRBD1 is a possible D gene (5 bases). The CDR3 is 14 amino acids. Germline V gene sequence: CDR1 LNHDA, CDR2 SQIVND (reference sequence). Deletions cut 7 bases from V and 0 bases from J, with 12 bases between.

The J gene is TRBJ1-5, the V gene TRBV19; D might be TRBD1 (6 bases). Germline V CDR1 and CDR2: LNHDA, SQIVND (reference sequence). The CDR3 sequence is 14 residues long. With 3 bases removed from V and 4 bases from J, the gap between germline ends came to 10 bases. This CDR3 is CASSMRGGNQPQHF. DNA for the CDR3: TGTGCCAGTAGTATGAGGGGGGGAAATCAGCCCCAGCATTTT.

The chain employs TRBV6-1 and TRBJ1-3, with D perhaps matching TRBD1 (6 bases). Germline loops: CDR1 MNHNS, CDR2 SASEGT. The V gene lost 0 bases and the J gene lost 0 bases, with 9 bases spanning the gap. CDR3 size: 16 residues. The CDR3 here is CASSEAGGGSGNTIYF. CDR3 nucleotide sequence: TGTGCCAGCAGTGAAGCCGGAGGGGGCTCTGGAAACACCATATATTTT.

This chain links TRBV29-1 with TRBJ2-7, with 11 bases matching TRBD2. CDR3 length: 13 amino acids. The germline CDR1 and CDR2 sequences are SQVTM and ANQGSEA. V lost 6 bases to trimming and J lost 4 bases; unmatched junction nucleotides: 5. The CDR3 loop is CSVTLAGGYEQYF. The CDR3 DNA is TGCAGCGTCACATTAGCGGGGGGGTACGAGCAGTACTTC.

The rearrangement uses TRBV19 and TRBJ2-2; TRBD2 agrees at 11 bases. Germline V gives CDR1 LNHDA, CDR2 SQIVND (reference sequence). The CDR3 is 18 residues long. V lost 0 bases, J lost 5 bases, and 8 bases stayed unmatched. DNA for the CDR3: TGTGCCAGTAGTATAGATCGTTTATGGACTAGCGGGACCGGGGAGCTGTTTTTT. Protein product: CASSIDRLWTSGTGELFF.

CDR3 in amino acids: CAISGLPVTTGGSEAFF. The CDR3 nucleotides are TGTGCCATCAGTGGTCTTCCGGTTACGACAGGAGGATCGGAGGCTTTCTTT. The rearrangement uses TRBV10-3 and TRBJ1-1; possible D gene TRBD1, 6 bases. The CDR3 runs to 17 residues. From germline, CDR1 is ENHRY and CDR2 SYGVKD. V lost 4 bases to trimming and J lost 11 bases, with 29 bases between them.

This chain uses TRBV2 with TRBJ1-2; TRBD1 agrees at 8 bases. The CDR3 contains 16 residues. Germline loops: CDR1 SNHLY, CDR2 FYNNEI. With 6 bases clipped from V and 2 bases from J, the junction kept 11 bases outside the gene matches. Here the CDR3 reads CASSSGQGPLNYGYTF. The CDR3 DNA sequence: TGTGCCAGCAGCTCAGGACAGGGCCCCCTGAACTATGGCTACACCTTC.